This is a list of T cell receptor beta chains from one sample in a study of long-term antiretroviral therapy in people with HIV. Profiled with immunoSEQ multiplex PCR; TCRdb holds only in-frame clones, not every one. The repertoire holds some 22,000 clones, with about 85% as singletons. The source material was unsorted PBMCs, sampled 1.6 years after starting antiretroviral therapy. The receptors were gathered from a man aged 35-49 years with HIV. Each CDR3 is given with its conserved first and last residue. The D gene is left open where the match is weak. Size tells how often a clone was seen (once, few, many) or the class of an expanded clone, and some rows leave it out.

v_gene,j_gene,d_gene,abundance,CDR3nt,CDR3aa
TRBV10-3,TRBJ1-2,-,-,TGTGCCATCAGTGAGTCCCCGGAAAACTATGGCTACACCTTC,CAISESPENYGYTF
TRBV20-1,TRBJ1-2,TRBD1,-,TGCAGTGCTCGGACAGGGTATGGCTACACCTTC,CSARTGYGYTF
TRBV10-1,TRBJ1-1,-,few,TGCGCCAGCAGTCACGGGGACACTGAAGCTTTCTTT,CASSHGDTEAFF
TRBV6-5,TRBJ2-1,-,-,TGTGCCAGCAGCCCGGGACTGTGGCATGAGCAGTTCTTC,CASSPGLWHEQFF
TRBV6-5,TRBJ2-7,-,-,TGTGCCAGCAGCCCCGGGGCAACCTACGAGCAGTACTTC,CASSPGATYEQYF
TRBV2,TRBJ1-3,-,-,TGTGCCAGCTTGGACAGCAGCTCTGGAAACACCATATATTTT,CASLDSSSGNTIYF
TRBV7-9,TRBJ2-2,TRBD2,-,TGTGCCAGCAGCCAAAGACTAGCGGGAGACACCGGGGAGCTGTTTTTT,CASSQRLAGDTGELFF
TRBV2,TRBJ2-7,-,-,TGTGCCAGCAGTGAATCACGGGGGAGCAACTACGAGCAGTACTTC,CASSESRGSNYEQYF
TRBV29-1,TRBJ2-2,-,-,TGCAGCGCCCAACTAGCACAGTACACCGGGGAGCTGTTTTTT,CSAQLAQYTGELFF
TRBV7-2,TRBJ2-7,TRBD2,-,TGTGCCAGCAGCTCAGGCAGACTAGCGGGGGACCTCTCCTACGAGCAGTACTTC,CASSSGRLAGDLSYEQYF
TRBV4-2,TRBJ1-2,TRBD1,-,TGTGCCAGCAGCCAAAAAGGACAGGGGGAAAAATTAGGCTACACCTTC,CASSQKGQGEKLGYTF
TRBV6-6,TRBJ1-2,TRBD1,-,TGTGCCAGCAGCACCGGGACAGGGGAGCGGGGCTACACCTTC,CASSTGTGERGYTF
TRBV5-1,TRBJ2-7,-,-,TGCGCCAGCAGCTTGGGGACAGACGAGCAGTACTTC,CASSLGTDEQYF
TRBV25-1,TRBJ2-1,-,-,TGTGCCAGCAGTGAAGCGGCCCCGGGGGCCAATGAGCAGTTCTTC,CASSEAAPGANEQFF
TRBV7-3,TRBJ2-1,-,-,TGTGCCAGCAGCTTATCATCCGGGCCCTACAATGAGCAGTTCTTC,CASSLSSGPYNEQFF
TRBV9,TRBJ2-7,TRBD1,-,TGTGCCAGCAGTCCAGACAGGGCCATGACCTACGAGCAGTACTTC,CASSPDRAMTYEQYF
TRBV6-5,TRBJ1-1,-,-,TGTGCCAGCAGCCGCCTTGTAGACACTGAAGCTTTCTTT,CASSRLVDTEAFF
TRBV5-1,TRBJ2-7,-,-,TGCGCCAGCAGCTTGGGTGGATACGAGCAGTACTTC,CASSLGGYEQYF
TRBV5-5,TRBJ2-2,TRBD1,few,TGTGCCAGCAGTGACGGCGACAGGGGGATCACCGGGGAGCTGTTTTTT,CASSDGDRGITGELFF
TRBV19,TRBJ2-1,-,-,TGTGCCAGTAGTATATTGACCAATACCCCTGAGCAGTTCTTC,CASSILTNTPEQFF
TRBV6-6,TRBJ2-1,TRBD1,-,TGTGCCAGCAATCACGGACAGGGCGAAGTCAATGAGCAGTTCTTC,CASNHGQGEVNEQFF
TRBV4-2,TRBJ1-4,TRBD1,-,TGTGCCAGCAGCCAAGATCCGACAGGGGGCGTTGAAAAACTGTTTTTT,CASSQDPTGGVEKLFF
TRBV19,TRBJ2-7,TRBD2,-,TGTGCCAGTAGTTATAGCGGGGAATCCTACGAGCAGTACTTC,CASSYSGESYEQYF
TRBV6-4,TRBJ2-1,TRBD2,-,TGTGCCAGCAGTGCCTCTAGCGGGAGTTACAATGAGCAGTTCTTC,CASSASSGSYNEQFF
TRBV9,TRBJ2-3,TRBD1,-,TGTGCCAGCAGCGTACCCGGGACAGGCACAGATACGCAGTATTTT,CASSVPGTGTDTQYF